The present T cell receptor beta chain was sequenced within a study of Ad26.COV2.S vaccination and SARS-CoV-2 variants. Overall study context: The trial was COV1001 and the donor's arm was Ad26.COV2.S. Once or twice, 56 days apart, Ad26.COV2.S was delivered intramuscularly. Study results and limitations: Non-spike TCR breadth was similar in vaccine and placebo recipients. Vaccine recipients had higher spike-specific TCR breadth than placebo recipients.

Germline lookup yields CDR1 SGDLS and CDR2 YYNGEE. The CDR3 loop spans 16 amino acids. The V and J ends lost 0 bases and 3 bases, in that order; junction bases with no gene match: 5. Points on this clone: Its cognate antigen is unknown.

Treatment specified: about 20 received Ad26.COV2.S at low or high dose, single or two shots; about five received placebo; per-sample allocation not given. Day 63 following the first vaccine or placebo injection was when the samples were taken. Method: immunoSEQ multiplex PCR; TCRdb's copy keeps in-frame clones and lacks some. This sample has about 320,000 clones, with 86% found just once. The starting material was peripheral blood, obtained in a trial of Ad26.COV2.S vaccine versus placebo. The TCR sequence derives from a person between 18 and 60 years old who received the Ad26.COV2.S COVID-19 vaccine or a placebo. V is TRBV9 and J is TRBJ2-5; 10 positions agree with TRBD2. The CDR3 nucleotides read TGTGCCAGCAGCGTAGTTGGAGCGGGGGGGAAAGAGACCCAGTACTTC. It codes for CASSVVGAGGKETQYF.